The 11 T cell receptor beta chains reported below all come from one sample, sequenced in a study of blood T cells in healthy people across ages. A second 7 to 11 cycle PCR used barcoded and J-beta primers. TCRdb reanalysed the 5' RACE reads using MiXCR and keeps one entry per CDR3 protein. This sample has 1.2 million to 1.5 million distinct CDR3 sequences, with about 40% found just once. Sequencing was performed on blood. These TCRs come from a woman between 18 and 29 years old in good health.

The chain links TRBV10-3 to TRBJ1-4; D not certain. CDR1 and CDR2 from the germline V gene are ENHRY and SYGVKD. V was pared by 7 bases and J by 8 bases, with 11 bases between. The CDR3 contains 12 residues. In DNA, the CDR3 is TGTGCCATCAAAGGGAAAGGCGAAAAACTGTTTTTT. Protein: CAIKGKGEKLFF.

The chain employs TRBV25-1 and TRBJ1-2; 10 bases are a match to TRBD1. This CDR3 has 16 amino acids. With V trimmed by 4 bases and J by 4 bases, 9 bases remained unmatched. Germline CDR1 MGHDK, CDR2 SYGVNS. The CDR3: CASSVGTGDLGYGYTF. The CDR3 DNA reads TGTGCCAGCAGTGTCGGGACAGGGGACCTTGGCTATGGCTACACCTTC.

The DNA for the CDR3 is TGTGCCAGCAGTTTATCCCTGGGGGGAGCTAATGAAAAACTGTTTTTT. Its protein is CASSLSLGGANEKLFF. The V gene is TRBV12-3 or TRBV12-4, the J gene TRBJ1-4; D may be TRBD1 (5 bases). CDR3 length equals 16 residues. Deletions cut 2 bases from V and 3 bases from J, with 13 bases between.

The rearrangement links TRBV30 to TRBJ1-1; TRBD1 matches at 7 bases. The germline V gene has CDR1 GTSNPN and CDR2 SVGIG (reference sequence). The trim removed 4 bases at V and 5 bases at J, leaving 7 bases unmatched. The CDR3 extends over 13 amino acids. The CDR3 here is CAWTTGLGTEAFF. DNA of the CDR3: TGTGCCTGGACGACAGGGTTGGGAACTGAAGCTTTCTTT.

This clonotype has only a few counts. This chain joins TRBV28 and TRBJ2-1, with 8 bases aligning to TRBD2. CDR1 and CDR2 from the germline V gene are MDHEN and SYDVKM. With 6 bases clipped from V and 8 bases from J, the junction kept 9 bases outside the gene matches. The CDR3 sequence is 14 residues long. This CDR3 reads CASRDYHGGDEQFF. The CDR3 coding sequence is TGTGCCAGCAGGGACTACCACGGGGGGGATGAGCAGTTCTTC.

The V call is TRBV7-3, the J call TRBJ1-1; D not resolved. The ends were cut back, 2 bases at V and 1 base at J, with 11 bases in the middle. CDR3 length: 15 amino acids. Germline values: CDR1 SGHTA, CDR2 FQGTGA. CDR3 sequence (DNA): TGTGCCAGCAGCTTAGGTTGGACGGCGAACACTGAAGCTTTCTTT. It codes for CASSLGWTANTEAFF.

This clonotype was found a few times. The chain has TRBV3-1 and TRBJ1-2, with TRBD1 identical over 7 bases. CDR1 is LGHDT, CDR2 YNNKEL, per germline (reference sequence). Trimming at V came to 3 bases and at J to 7 bases, leaving 8 bases not matched to a gene. The CDR3 loop spans 14 amino acids. The CDR3 protein is CASSHLTGPGGYTF. In DNA, the CDR3 is TGTGCCAGCAGCCACTTGACAGGGCCGGGTGGCTACACCTTC.

V and J are TRBV10-3 and TRBJ2-3; 9 positions agree with TRBD2. The CDR3 loop spans 14 amino acids. V lost 6 bases to trimming and J lost 4 bases; unmatched junction nucleotides: 5. CDR1 is ENHRY and CDR2 is SYGVKD in the germline V gene. In DNA form, the CDR3 reads TGTGCCATCAGGACCGGGACTAGCTCAGATACGCAGTATTTT. This codes for CAIRTGTSSDTQYF.

Here the CDR3 DNA reads TGTGCCACCAGCAGAGGCCGGCGAAGCACTGAAGCTTTCTTT. This translates into CATSRGRRSTEAFF. The V gene is TRBV15, the J gene TRBJ1-1; no firm D call. CDR3 length equals 14 residues. Per the germline V gene, CDR1 is LNHNV and CDR2 is YYDKDF (reference sequence). V shed 1 base and J shed 4 bases, with 10 bases lying between them. The full variable domain, its missing parts supplied by reference TRBV15 and TRBJ1-1, is DAMVIQNPRYQVTQFGKPVTLSCSQTLNHNVMYWYQQKSSQAPKLLFHYYDKDFNNEADTPDNFQSRRPNTSFCFLDIRSPGLGDTAMYLCATSRGRRSTEAFFGQGTRLTVV.

This clonotype was counted a few times. The chain has TRBV11-2 and TRBJ1-6; D gene ambiguous. CDR3 size: 13 residues. With 2 bases removed from V and 12 bases from J, the gap between germline ends came to 11 bases. Germline CDR1 reads SGHAT; CDR2 reads FQNNGV. The CDR3 reads CASSLWRTEPLHF. The CDR3 DNA sequence: TGTGCCAGCAGCTTATGGCGCACCGAACCCCTCCACTTT.

This CDR3 is CSAPRGGYYEQYF. The DNA of the CDR3 is TGCAGTGCTCCCCGTGGGGGGTACTACGAGCAGTACTTC. The V and J genes are TRBV20-1 and TRBJ2-7, with a tentative D call TRBD2 (6 bases). The CDR3 has 13 amino acids. The germline V gene encodes CDR1 DFQATT and CDR2 SNEGSKA (reference sequence). V was cut by 5 bases and J by 3 bases, with 14 bases left in between.